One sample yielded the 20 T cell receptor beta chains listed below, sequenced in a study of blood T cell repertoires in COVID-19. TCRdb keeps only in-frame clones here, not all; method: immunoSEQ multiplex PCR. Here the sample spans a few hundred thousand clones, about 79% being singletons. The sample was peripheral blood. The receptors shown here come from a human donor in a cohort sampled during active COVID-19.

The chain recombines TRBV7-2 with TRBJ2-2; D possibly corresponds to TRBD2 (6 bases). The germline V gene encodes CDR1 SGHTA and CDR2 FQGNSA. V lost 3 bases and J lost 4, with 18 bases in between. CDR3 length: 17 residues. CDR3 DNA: TGTGCCAGCAGCTTGGGTCTAACGGGAGTGAGCACCGGGGAGCTGTTTTTT. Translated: CASSLGLTGVSTGELFF.

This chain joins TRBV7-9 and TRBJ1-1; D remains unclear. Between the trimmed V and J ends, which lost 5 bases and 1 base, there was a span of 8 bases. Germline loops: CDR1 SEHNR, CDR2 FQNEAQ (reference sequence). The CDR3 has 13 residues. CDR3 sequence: CASSPRQNTEAFF. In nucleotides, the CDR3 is TGTGCCAGCAGCCCCCGACAGAACACTGAAGCTTTCTTT.

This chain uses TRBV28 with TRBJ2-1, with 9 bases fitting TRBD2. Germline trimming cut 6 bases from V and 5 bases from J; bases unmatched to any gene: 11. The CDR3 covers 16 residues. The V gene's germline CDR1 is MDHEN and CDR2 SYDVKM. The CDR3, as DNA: TGTGCCAGCAGCAGCAAAGGAGCGGGAGGTCACAATGAGCAGTTCTTC. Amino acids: CASSSKGAGGHNEQFF.

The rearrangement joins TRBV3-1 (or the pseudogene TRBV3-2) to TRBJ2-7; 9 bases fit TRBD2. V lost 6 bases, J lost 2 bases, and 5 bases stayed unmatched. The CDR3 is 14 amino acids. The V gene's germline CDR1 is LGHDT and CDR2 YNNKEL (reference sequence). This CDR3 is CASRLSGGPYEQYF. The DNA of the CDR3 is TGTGCCAGCAGGCTTAGCGGGGGCCCCTACGAGCAGTACTTC.

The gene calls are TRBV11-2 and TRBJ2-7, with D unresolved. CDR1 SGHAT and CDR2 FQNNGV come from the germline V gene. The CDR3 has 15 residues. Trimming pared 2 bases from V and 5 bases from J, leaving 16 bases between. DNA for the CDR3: TGTGCCAGCAGCTTAATCCCCAGGAATCCCCACGAGCAGTACTTC. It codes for CASSLIPRNPHEQYF.

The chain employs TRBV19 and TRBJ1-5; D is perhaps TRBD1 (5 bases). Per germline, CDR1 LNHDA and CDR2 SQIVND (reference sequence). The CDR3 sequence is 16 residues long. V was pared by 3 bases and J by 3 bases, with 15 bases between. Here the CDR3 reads CASSIGTRRANQPQHF. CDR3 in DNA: TGTGCCAGTAGTATTGGGACTAGACGGGCCAATCAGCCCCAGCATTTT. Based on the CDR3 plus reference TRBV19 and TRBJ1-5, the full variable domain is DGGITQSPKYLFRKEGQNVTLSCEQNLNHDAMYWYRQDPGQGLRLIYYSQIVNDFQKGDIAEGYSVSREKKESFPLTVTSAQKNPTAFYLCASSIGTRRANQPQHFGDGTRLSIL.

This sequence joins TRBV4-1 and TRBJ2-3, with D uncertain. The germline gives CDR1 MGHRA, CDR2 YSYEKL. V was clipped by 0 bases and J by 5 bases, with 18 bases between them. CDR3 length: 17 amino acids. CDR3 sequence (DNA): TGCGCCAGCAGCCAAGATTATGTTAGCTCCGGTGAAGATACGCAGTATTTT. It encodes CASSQDYVSSGEDTQYF.

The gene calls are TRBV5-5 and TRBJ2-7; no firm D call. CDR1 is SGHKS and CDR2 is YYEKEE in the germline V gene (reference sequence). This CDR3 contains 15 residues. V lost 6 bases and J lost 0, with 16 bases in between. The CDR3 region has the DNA TGTGCCAGCACCCTCACCCCGTTTAGCTCCTACGAGCAGTACTTC. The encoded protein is CASTLTPFSSYEQYF.

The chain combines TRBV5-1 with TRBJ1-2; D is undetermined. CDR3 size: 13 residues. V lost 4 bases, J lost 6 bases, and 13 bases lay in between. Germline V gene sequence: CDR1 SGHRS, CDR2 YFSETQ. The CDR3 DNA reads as TGCGCCAGCAGCGGGCCCTTAGGAAATGGCTACACCTTC. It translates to CASSGPLGNGYTF.

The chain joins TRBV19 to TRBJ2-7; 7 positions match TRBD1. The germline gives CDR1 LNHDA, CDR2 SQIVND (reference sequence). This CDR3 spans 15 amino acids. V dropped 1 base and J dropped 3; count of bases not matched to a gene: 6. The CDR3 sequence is CASSIVATGRYEQYF. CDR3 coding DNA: TGTGCCAGTAGTATAGTCGCGACAGGGCGCTACGAGCAGTACTTC.

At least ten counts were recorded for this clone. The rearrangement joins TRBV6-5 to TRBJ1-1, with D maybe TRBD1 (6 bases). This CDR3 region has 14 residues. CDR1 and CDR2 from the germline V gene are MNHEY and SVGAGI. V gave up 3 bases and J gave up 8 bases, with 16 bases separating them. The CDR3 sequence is CASSYTGHEVEAFF. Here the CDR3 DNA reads TGTGCCAGCAGTTATACGGGACACGAGGTCGAAGCTTTCTTT.

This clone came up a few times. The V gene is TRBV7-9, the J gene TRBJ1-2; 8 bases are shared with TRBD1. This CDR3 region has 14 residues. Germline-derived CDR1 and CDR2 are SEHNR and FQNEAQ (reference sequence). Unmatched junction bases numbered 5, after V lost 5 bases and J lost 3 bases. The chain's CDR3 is CASSRDRSDYGYTF. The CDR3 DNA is TGTGCCAGCAGCAGGGACAGGAGTGACTATGGCTACACCTTC.

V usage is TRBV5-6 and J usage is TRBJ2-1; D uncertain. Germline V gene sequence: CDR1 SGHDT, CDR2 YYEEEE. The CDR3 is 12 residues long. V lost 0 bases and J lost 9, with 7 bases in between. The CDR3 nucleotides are TGTGCCAGCAGCTTGGACCACGGTGAGCAGTTCTTC. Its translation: CASSLDHGEQFF.

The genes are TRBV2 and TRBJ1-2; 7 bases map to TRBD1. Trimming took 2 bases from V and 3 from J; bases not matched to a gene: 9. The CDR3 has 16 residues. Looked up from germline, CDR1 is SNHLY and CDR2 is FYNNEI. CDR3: CASSENFRGRDYGYTF. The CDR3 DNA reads TGTGCCAGCAGTGAAAACTTTAGGGGGCGCGACTATGGCTACACCTTC.

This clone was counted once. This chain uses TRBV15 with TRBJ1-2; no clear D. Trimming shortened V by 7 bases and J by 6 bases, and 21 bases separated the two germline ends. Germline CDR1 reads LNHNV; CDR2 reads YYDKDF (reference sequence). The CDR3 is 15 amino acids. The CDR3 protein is CATTQADGVHNGYTF. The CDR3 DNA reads TGTGCCACCACCCAGGCTGACGGGGTCCACAATGGCTACACCTTC.

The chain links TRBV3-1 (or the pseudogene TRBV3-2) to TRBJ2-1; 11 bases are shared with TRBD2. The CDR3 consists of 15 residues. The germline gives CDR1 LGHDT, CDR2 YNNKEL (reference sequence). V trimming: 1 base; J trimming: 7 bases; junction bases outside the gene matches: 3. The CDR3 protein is CASSQGGTSGNEQFF. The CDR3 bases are TGTGCCAGCAGCCAAGGTGGGACTAGCGGTAATGAGCAGTTCTTC.

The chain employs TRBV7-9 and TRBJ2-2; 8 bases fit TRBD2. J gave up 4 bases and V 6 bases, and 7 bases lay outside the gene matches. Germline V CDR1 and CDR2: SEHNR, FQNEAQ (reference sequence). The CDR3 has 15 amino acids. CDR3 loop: CASRRGSGGTGELFF. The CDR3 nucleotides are TGTGCCAGCAGACGCGGGAGCGGGGGCACCGGGGAGCTGTTTTTT.

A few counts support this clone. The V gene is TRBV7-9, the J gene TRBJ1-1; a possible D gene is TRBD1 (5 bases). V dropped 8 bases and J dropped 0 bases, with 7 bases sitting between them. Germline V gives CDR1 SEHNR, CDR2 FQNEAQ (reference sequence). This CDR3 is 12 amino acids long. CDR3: CASGAVNTEAFF. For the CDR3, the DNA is TGTGCCAGCGGGGCGGTGAACACTGAAGCTTTCTTT.

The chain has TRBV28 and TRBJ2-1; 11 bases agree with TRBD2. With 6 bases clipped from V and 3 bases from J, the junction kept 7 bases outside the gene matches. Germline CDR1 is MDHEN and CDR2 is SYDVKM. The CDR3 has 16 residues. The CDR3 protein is CASSPSLAGGYNEQFF. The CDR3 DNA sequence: TGTGCCAGCAGCCCGAGTCTAGCGGGAGGCTACAATGAGCAGTTCTTC. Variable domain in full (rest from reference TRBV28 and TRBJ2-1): DVKVTQSSRYLVKRTGEKVFLECVQDMDHENMFWYRQDPGLGLRLIYFSYDVKMKEKGDIPEGYSVSREKKERFSLILESASTNQTSMYLCASSPSLAGGYNEQFFGPGTRLTVL.

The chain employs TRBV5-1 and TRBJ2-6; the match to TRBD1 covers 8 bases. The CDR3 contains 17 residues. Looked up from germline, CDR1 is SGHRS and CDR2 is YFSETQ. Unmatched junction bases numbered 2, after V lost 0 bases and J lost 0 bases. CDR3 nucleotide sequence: TGCGCCAGCAGCTTGGGGGACAGGTACTCTGGGGCCAACGTCCTGACTTTC. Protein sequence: CASSLGDRYSGANVLTF.